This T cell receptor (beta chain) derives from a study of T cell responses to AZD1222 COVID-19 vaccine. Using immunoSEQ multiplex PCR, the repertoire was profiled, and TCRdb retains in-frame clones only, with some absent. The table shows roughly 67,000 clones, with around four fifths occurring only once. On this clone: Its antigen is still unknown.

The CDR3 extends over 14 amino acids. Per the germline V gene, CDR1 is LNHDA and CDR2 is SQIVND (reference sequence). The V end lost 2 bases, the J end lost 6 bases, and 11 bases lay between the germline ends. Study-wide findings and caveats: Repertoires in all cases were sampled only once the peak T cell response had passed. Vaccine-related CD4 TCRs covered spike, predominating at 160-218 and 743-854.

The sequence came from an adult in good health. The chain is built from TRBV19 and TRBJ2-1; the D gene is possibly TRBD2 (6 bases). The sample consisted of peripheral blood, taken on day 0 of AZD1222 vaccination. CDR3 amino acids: CASSITDSGNEQFF. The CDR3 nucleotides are TGTGCCAGTAGTATAACGGATAGCGGCAATGAGCAGTTCTTC.